This is a list of T cell receptor beta chains from one sample in a study of human T cells and chemical hapten exposure. TCRdb passed the RACE reads through MiXCR, listing each CDR3 protein once. This table has tens of thousands of distinct CDR3 sequences, 10% to 13% appearing once. Specimen: whole blood, collected in connection with sensitization to the hapten diphenylcyclopropenone (DPC). The receptors stem from a man between 40 and 49 years old with alopecia areata. Some clones in this sample may be carry-over from other donors' samples. The CDR3 runs from the conserved cysteine through the conserved F or W. D genes are given only for firm matches. Some rows have no size entry. The others give once, few or many, or a class for an expanded clone.

>TRBV7-9|.|.|TRBJ2-7
TGTGCCAGCAGCTTAGAGGCCCCCTCTGACGAGCAGTACTTC
CASSLEAPSDEQYF
>TRBV18|TRBD1|many|TRBJ2-3
TGTGCCAGCTCACCACTTGGGACAGGGCACACAGATACGCAGTATTTT
CASSPLGTGHTDTQYF
>TRBV20-1|.|many|TRBJ1-1
TGCAGTGCTAGAGATCTTGAAGTCGGGGGCGGGAACACTGAAGCTTTCTTT
CSARDLEVGGGNTEAFF
>TRBV12-3/TRBV12-4|.|.|TRBJ2-2
TGTGCCAGCAGTGTAGCACGTCCTGGGGGTCTTTCGAACACCGGGGAGCTGTTTTTT
CASSVARPGGLSNTGELFF
>TRBV30|.|.|TRBJ1-1
TGTGCCTGGAGTCCGGGACTTCGGAACACTGAAGCTTTCTTT
CAWSPGLRNTEAFF
>TRBV6-6|.|many|TRBJ1-5
TGTGCCAGCAGTTACTCTGACCGCTATCAGCCCCAGCATTTT
CASSYSDRYQPQHF
>TRBV29-1|.|many|TRBJ1-2
TGCAGCGTTGAAGAGGGGGACTTCTCTAACTATGGCTACACCTTC
CSVEEGDFSNYGYTF
>TRBV7-9|.|few|TRBJ1-6
TGTGCCAGCAGCTTCGGGGATTCACCCCTCCACTTT
CASSFGDSPLHF
>TRBV12-3/TRBV12-4|.|.|TRBJ2-5
TGTGCCAGCAGTTTAGGGTCGCGACGGGAGACCCAGTACTTC
CASSLGSRRETQYF
>TRBV7-2|TRBD2|many|TRBJ2-3
TGTGCCAGCAGACTGGGACTAGCAAAAGATACGCAGTATTTT
CASRLGLAKDTQYF
>TRBV5-4|TRBD1|few|TRBJ1-1
TGTGCCAGCAGCCGACCGGGACAGTACACTGAAGCTTTCTTT
CASSRPGQYTEAFF
>TRBV4-1|.|.|TRBJ1-1
TGCGCCAGCAGCCAAGATGGGAGGGGGGGGCGCACTGAAGCTTTCTTT
CASSQDGRGGRTEAFF
>TRBV7-2|.|.|TRBJ2-1
TGTGCCAGCAGCTCCCGGGCCCTAATCAGTGAGCAGTTCTTC
CASSSRALISEQFF
>TRBV29-1|.|few|TRBJ2-5
TGCAGCGTCTTCCCTGACGCTGTCGAAGAGACCCAGTACTTC
CSVFPDAVEETQYF
>TRBV7-2|.|few|TRBJ2-1
TGTGCCAGCAGCCCCCCCGGGGCTTCCTACAATGAGCAGTTCTTC
CASSPPGASYNEQFF
>TRBV27|.|.|TRBJ2-5
TGTGCCAGCAGCCCCTTTTTGTCCGAGACCCAGTACTTC
CASSPFLSETQYF
>TRBV6-1|.|.|TRBJ2-5
TGTGCCAGCAGTCGAGACGGGTCCGGTGGAGAGACCCAGTACTTC
CASSRDGSGGETQYF